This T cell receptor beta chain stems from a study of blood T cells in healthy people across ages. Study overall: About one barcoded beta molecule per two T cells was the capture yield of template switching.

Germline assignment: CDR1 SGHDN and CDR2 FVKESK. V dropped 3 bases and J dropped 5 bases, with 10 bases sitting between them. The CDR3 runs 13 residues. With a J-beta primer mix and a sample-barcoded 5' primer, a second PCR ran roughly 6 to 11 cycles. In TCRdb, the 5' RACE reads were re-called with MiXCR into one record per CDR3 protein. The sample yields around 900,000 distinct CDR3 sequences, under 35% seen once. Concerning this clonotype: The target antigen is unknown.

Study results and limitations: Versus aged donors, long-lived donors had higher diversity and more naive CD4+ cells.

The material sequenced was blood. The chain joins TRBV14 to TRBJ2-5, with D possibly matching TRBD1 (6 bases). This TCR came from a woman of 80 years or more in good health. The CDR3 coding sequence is TGTGCCAGCAGCCATCCTAGGGGGGAGACCCAGTACTTC. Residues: CASSHPRGETQYF. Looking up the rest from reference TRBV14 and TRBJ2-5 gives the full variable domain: EAGVTQFPSHSVIEKGQTVTLRCDPISGHDNLYWYRRVMGKEIKFLLHFVKESKQDESGMPNNRFLAERTGGTYSTLKVQPAELEDSGVYFCASSHPRGETQYFGPGTRLLVL.